The 21 T cell receptor beta chains below all came from one sample that was sequenced in a study of blood T cell repertoires in COVID-19. Produced via immunoSEQ multiplex PCR; TCRdb's table is partial and in-frame only. This sample carries fewer than 350,000 clones, roughly 88% of them seen once, and the ten largest clones take 1.5% to 2%. Sequenced input: peripheral blood. Every receptor here comes from a woman aged 25 to 39 with COVID-19, enrolled during active disease.

This rearrangement joins TRBV30 to TRBJ2-6; D call uncertain. Germline CDR1 GTSNPN, CDR2 SVGIG (reference sequence). Trimming removed 2 bases at V and 4 bases at J, with 12 bases between. CDR3 length: 15 amino acids. DNA of the CDR3: TGTGCCTGGAGTCCTTTGAGGCTCGGGGCCAACGTCCTGACTTTC. Translated: CAWSPLRLGANVLTF.

The CDR3 sequence is CASSQGWGGLNEQFF. CDR3 nucleotide sequence: TGCGCCAGCAGCCAGGGGTGGGGGGGCCTGAATGAGCAGTTCTTC. The chain uses TRBV4-1 and TRBJ2-1; D might be TRBD2 (7 bases). V was clipped by 3 bases and J by 7 bases, with 16 bases between them. The CDR3 is 15 amino acids. From germline, CDR1 is MGHRA and CDR2 YSYEKL.

The CDR3 DNA reads as TGTGCCAGTAGACGAACTACTAGCGGGGGAAGATCTTCTACCGGGGAGCTGTTTTTT. Translation: CASRRTTSGGRSSTGELFF. The rearrangement links TRBV19 to TRBJ2-2, with 11 bases that match TRBD2. This CDR3 comprises 19 residues. Germline assignment: CDR1 LNHDA and CDR2 SQIVND (reference sequence). The V gene end was trimmed by 6 bases and the J gene end by 5 bases; junction bases not matched to a gene: 17.

This clone occurred many times. The chain employs TRBV6-4 and TRBJ2-2; perhaps TRBD1 as D (6 bases). V lost 5 bases, J lost 3 bases, and 7 bases lay in between. There are 13 residues in the CDR3. Germline V CDR1 and CDR2: MRHNA, SNTAGT. The DNA of the CDR3 is TGTGCCAGCAGTTCAGGGGACACCGGGGAGCTGTTTTTT. It yields the protein CASSSGDTGELFF.

This chain links TRBV30 with TRBJ1-2; 7 bases match TRBD1. From germline, CDR1 is GTSNPN and CDR2 SVGIG (reference sequence). The CDR3 has 13 amino acids. Trimming at V came to 7 bases and at J to 0 bases, leaving 5 bases not matched to a gene. The CDR3: CAFRDSTNYGYTF. The CDR3 DNA follows: TGTGCCTTCCGGGACAGCACTAACTATGGCTACACCTTC.

This chain connects TRBV5-1 to TRBJ1-1; the match to TRBD1 covers 8 bases. This CDR3 has 16 amino acids. V lost 3 bases, J lost 0 bases, and 7 bases stayed unmatched. Germline CDR1 and CDR2: SGHRS and YFSETQ. The CDR3 region is CASSWGTGGMNTEAFF. For the CDR3, the DNA is TGCGCCAGCAGCTGGGGAACAGGGGGAATGAACACTGAAGCTTTCTTT.

CDR3 coding DNA: TGTGCCAGCAGTTGGGGGGGCACAGATACGCAGTATTTT. Encoded protein: CASSWGGTDTQYF. The chain is built from TRBV6-5 and TRBJ2-3, with a tentative D call TRBD2 (6 bases). V was trimmed by 4 bases and J by 1 base, leaving 6 bases between them. Germline CDR1 is MNHEY and CDR2 is SVGAGI. The CDR3 extends over 13 amino acids.

The chain combines TRBV2 with TRBJ1-4, with no clear D. Trimming cost V 6 bases and J 5 bases, with 13 bases left between them. This CDR3 has 14 amino acids. Germline assignment: CDR1 SNHLY and CDR2 FYNNEI. The CDR3 loop is CASSDPGINEKLFF. CDR3 nucleotides: TGTGCCAGCAGCGACCCAGGAATAAATGAAAAACTGTTTTTT. Combining the CDR3 with reference TRBV2 and TRBJ1-4 gives the whole variable domain EPEVTQTPSHQVTQMGQEVILRCVPISNHLYFYWYRQILGQKVEFLVSFYNNEISEKSEIFDDQFSVERPDGSNFTLKIRSTKLEDSAMYFCASSDPGINEKLFFGSGTQLSVL.

The rearrangement uses TRBV19 and TRBJ2-4; the match to TRBD1 covers 8 bases. The CDR3 extends over 13 amino acids. The ends lost 6 bases at V and 7 bases at J; junction bases unmatched: 5. CDR1 is LNHDA and CDR2 is SQIVND in the germline V gene (reference sequence). CDR3 loop: CASRTTGANIQYF. In DNA form, the CDR3 reads TGTGCCAGTAGAACGACAGGGGCGAACATTCAGTACTTC.

J is TRBJ2-7 and V is TRBV10-3, with 9 bases matching TRBD2. Germline CDR1 reads ENHRY; CDR2 reads SYGVKD. V lost 3 bases to trimming and J lost 5 bases; unmatched junction nucleotides: 5. The CDR3 runs 14 residues. In DNA form, the CDR3 reads TGTGCCATCAGTGACGCGGGGGGGCTAGACGAGCAGTACGTC. It codes for CAISDAGGLDEQYV.

The rearrangement joins TRBV28 to TRBJ2-7; 7 bases are shared with TRBD1. This CDR3 is built from 15 residues. J lost 1 base, V lost 3 bases, and 6 bases had no gene match. The V gene's germline CDR1 is MDHEN and CDR2 SYDVKM. The CDR3 nucleotides read TGTGCCAGCAGTTTTAGGGGGCCGCGTTCCTACGAGCAGTACGTC. Translation gives CASSFRGPRSYEQYV.

This clone was detected ten times or more. The chain recombines TRBV7-5 with TRBJ2-7; no DNA check was done on the table's D call, TRBD1. TRBV7-5 counts as a pseudogene. The CDR3 is 17 amino acids. Here the CDR3 reads CARSRGYSRDRGREQYV. The CDR3 DNA reads TGTGCCAGAAGCCGCGGGTACAGCCGGGACAGGGGGAGGGAGCAGTACGTC.

The chain couples TRBV16 to TRBJ1-2, with unresolved D. Germline V CDR1 and CDR2: KGHSY, FQNENV. CDR3 length: 16 residues. The V end lost 3 bases, the J end lost 4 bases, and 18 bases lay between the germline ends. The DNA of the CDR3 is TGTGCCAGCAGCCATCTCGATACCCGCGGAGTCTATGGCTACACCTTC. Amino acid sequence: CASSHLDTRGVYGYTF.

This clone was observed a single time. The chain carries TRBV6-5 and TRBJ1-4, with D perhaps TRBD1 (5 bases). CDR3 length equals 15 residues. Germline CDR1 reads MNHEY; CDR2 reads SVGAGI. The V end lost 5 bases, the J end lost 0 bases, and 10 bases lay between the germline ends. CDR3 sequence: CASSPREPTNEKLFF. In DNA form, the CDR3 reads TGTGCCAGCAGTCCCAGGGAACCAACTAATGAAAAACTGTTTTTT.

This chain uses TRBV7-9 with TRBJ2-6; TRBD2 might be the D (5 bases). CDR1 and CDR2 from the germline V gene are SEHNR and FQNEAQ (reference sequence). The V end lost 7 bases, the J end lost 4 bases, and 17 bases lay between the germline ends. The CDR3 extends over 16 amino acids. The DNA of the CDR3 is TGTGCCAGCACGTCTGGAGGTCCCGGGGGGGCCAACGTCCTGACTTTC. Translation gives CASTSGGPGGANVLTF.

The rearrangement links TRBV19 to TRBJ2-3; D is uncertain. This CDR3 is built from 13 residues. Germline lookup yields CDR1 LNHDA and CDR2 SQIVND (reference sequence). V was trimmed by 4 bases and J by 2 bases, leaving 7 bases between them. This CDR3 reads CASSSENTDTQYF. In nucleotides, the CDR3 is TGTGCCAGTAGTAGCGAGAACACAGATACGCAGTATTTT.

The J gene is TRBJ1-6, the V gene TRBV2; D unclear. The CDR3 runs 15 residues. Germline CDR1 reads SNHLY; CDR2 reads FYNNEI. Trimming took off 4 bases at V and 3 bases at J, with 10 bases between the two ends. This CDR3 is CASSVDILYNSPLHF. CDR3 in DNA: TGTGCCAGCAGTGTAGACATTCTCTATAATTCACCCCTCCACTTT.

J is TRBJ1-1 and V is TRBV3-1 (or the pseudogene TRBV3-2), with D possibly matching TRBD1 (5 bases). Trimming took 8 bases from V and 1 from J, leaving 20 bases between them. The CDR3 extends over 16 amino acids. CDR1 and CDR2 (germline): LGHDT, YNNKEL (reference sequence). Here the CDR3 reads CASRRKSAGPNTEAFF. CDR3 bases: TGTGCCAGCCGACGAAAGTCGGCAGGGCCGAACACTGAAGCTTTCTTT.

The sample holds one count of this clone. The chain links TRBV12-3 or TRBV12-4 to TRBJ1-4; no reliable D call. The V gene lost 0 bases and the J gene lost 14 bases, with 10 bases spanning the gap. The CDR3 is made up of 12 amino acids. The CDR3 is CASSLAHEWLFF. The DNA of the CDR3 is TGTGCCAGCAGTTTAGCCCACGAGTGGCTGTTTTTT.

V gene TRBV25-1 combines with J gene TRBJ2-5; TRBD2 agrees at 10 bases. The CDR3 is 16 residues long. V gave up 5 bases and J gave up 7 bases; unmatched junction bases: 13. From germline, CDR1 is MGHDK and CDR2 SYGVNS. The DNA for the CDR3 is TGTGCCAGCAGTCGGATCCTTACTAGCGGGGAAGGGACCCAGTACTTC. Translating it yields CASSRILTSGEGTQYF.

V gene TRBV14 combines with J gene TRBJ1-1; D ambiguous. V shed 0 bases and J shed 5 bases, with 7 bases lying between them. This CDR3 is built from 13 residues. Germline lookup yields CDR1 SGHDN and CDR2 FVKESK. Written as DNA, the CDR3 is TGTGCCAGCAGCCAAGACTGGAGGACTGAAGCTTTCTTT. Translating it yields CASSQDWRTEAFF.